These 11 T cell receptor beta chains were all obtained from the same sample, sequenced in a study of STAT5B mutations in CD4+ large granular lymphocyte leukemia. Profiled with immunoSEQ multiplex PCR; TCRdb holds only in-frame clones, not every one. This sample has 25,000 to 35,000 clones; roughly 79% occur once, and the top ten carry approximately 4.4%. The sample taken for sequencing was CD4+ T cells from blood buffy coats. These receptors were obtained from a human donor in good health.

CDR3 sequence (DNA): TGTGCCAGCAATCGGGACCAGGGTTCTGGAAACACCATATATTTT. This translates into CASNRDQGSGNTIYF. V and J are TRBV9 and TRBJ1-3, with D maybe TRBD1 (5 bases). This CDR3 comprises 15 residues. Between the trimmed V and J ends, which lost 6 bases and 1 base, there was a span of 14 bases. Germline V gene sequence: CDR1 SGDLS, CDR2 YYNGEE.

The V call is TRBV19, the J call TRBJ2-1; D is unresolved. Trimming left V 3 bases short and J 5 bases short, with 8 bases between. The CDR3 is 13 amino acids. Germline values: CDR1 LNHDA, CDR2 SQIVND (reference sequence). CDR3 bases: TGTGCCAGTAGTATCTTTCGGAACAATGAGCAGTTCTTC. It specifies CASSIFRNNEQFF.

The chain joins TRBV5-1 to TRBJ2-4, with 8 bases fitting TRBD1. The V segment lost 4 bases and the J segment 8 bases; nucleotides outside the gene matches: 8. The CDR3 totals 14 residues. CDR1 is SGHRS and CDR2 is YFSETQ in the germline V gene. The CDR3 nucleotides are TGCGCCAGCAGCGAGGACAGGGAGCGAGACATTCAGTACTTC. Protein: CASSEDRERDIQYF.

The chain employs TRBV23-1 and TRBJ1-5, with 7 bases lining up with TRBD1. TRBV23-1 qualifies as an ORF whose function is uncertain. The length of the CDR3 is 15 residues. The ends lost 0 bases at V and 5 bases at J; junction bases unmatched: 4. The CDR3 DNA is TGCGCCAGCAGTCAATCGAAGGGGGCAGATCAGCCCCAGCATTTT. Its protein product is CASSQSKGADQPQHF.

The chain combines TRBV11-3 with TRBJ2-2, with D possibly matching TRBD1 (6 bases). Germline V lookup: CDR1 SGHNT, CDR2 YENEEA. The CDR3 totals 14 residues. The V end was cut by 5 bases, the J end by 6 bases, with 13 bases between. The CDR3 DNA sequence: TGTGCCAGCAGCCGAGACGCAGGGGCCGGGGAGCTGTTTTTT. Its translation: CASSRDAGAGELFF.

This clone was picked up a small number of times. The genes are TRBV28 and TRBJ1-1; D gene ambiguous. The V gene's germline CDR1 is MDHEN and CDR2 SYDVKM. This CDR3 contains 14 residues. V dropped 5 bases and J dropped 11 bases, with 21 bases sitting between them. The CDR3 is CASSPRAISRRAFF. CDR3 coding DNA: TGTGCCAGCAGTCCCCGGGCCATTTCACGACGGGCTTTCTTT.

The CDR3 region is CASSYLGQLQETQYF. The CDR3 nucleotides are TGTGCCAGCAGCTACCTGGGACAACTCCAAGAGACCCAGTACTTC. V is TRBV6-5 and J is TRBJ2-5, with D possibly being TRBD1 (6 bases). CDR1 and CDR2 (germline): MNHEY, SVGAGI. This CDR3 has 15 amino acids. Trimming stripped 6 bases from V and 1 base from J, with 15 bases between.

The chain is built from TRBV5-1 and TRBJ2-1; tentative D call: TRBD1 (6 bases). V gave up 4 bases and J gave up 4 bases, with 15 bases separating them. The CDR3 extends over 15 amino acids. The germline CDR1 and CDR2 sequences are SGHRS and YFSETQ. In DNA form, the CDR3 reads TGCGCCAGCAGCGGATCCGGGACATATTACAATGAGCAGTTCTTC. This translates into CASSGSGTYYNEQFF.

CDR3 protein: CASRPGQGAGEQYF. The DNA for the CDR3 is TGTGCCAGCAGGCCGGGACAGGGGGCGGGGGAGCAGTACTTC. This chain links TRBV19 with TRBJ2-7; 12 positions match TRBD1. There are 14 residues in the CDR3. CDR1 is LNHDA and CDR2 is SQIVND in the germline V gene (reference sequence). Germline trimming cut 9 bases from V and 7 bases from J; bases unmatched to any gene: 10.

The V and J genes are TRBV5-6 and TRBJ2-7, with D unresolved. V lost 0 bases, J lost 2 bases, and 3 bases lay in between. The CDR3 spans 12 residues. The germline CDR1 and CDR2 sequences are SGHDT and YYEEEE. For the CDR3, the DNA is TGTGCCAGCAGCTTGGATACCTACGAGCAGTACTTC. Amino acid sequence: CASSLDTYEQYF.

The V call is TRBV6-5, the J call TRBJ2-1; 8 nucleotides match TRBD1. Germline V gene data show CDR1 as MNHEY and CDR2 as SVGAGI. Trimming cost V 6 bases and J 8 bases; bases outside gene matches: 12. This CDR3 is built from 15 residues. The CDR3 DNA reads TGTGCCAGCAGAGCCCCAGGGGGCGCGGTCCATGAGCAGTTCTTC. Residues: CASRAPGGAVHEQFF.